Listed here is a single T cell receptor (beta chain). As yet, its antigen is unknown. The record originates from a study of vaccination and CD4 T cells after COVID-19. Study-level information: Testing by nasal swab PCR showed convalescent patients to be SARS-CoV-2 positive; about nine were mild and one was severe.

The CDR3 sequence is 13 residues long. J gave up 4 bases and V 6 bases, and 3 bases lay outside the gene matches. Per the germline V gene, CDR1 is SGHNT and CDR2 is YENEEA. The Oncomine TCR Beta short-read assay generated sequence data from the DNA of cultured CD4+ T cells. TCRdb re-analysed the PCR reads in MiXCR, keeping a single row per CDR3 protein. This table holds under 20,000 distinct CDR3 sequences, under 75% found once. As to treatment: approximately nine-day PBMC culture with coronavirus spike peptide pools or control peptides (ViraFEST assay). Sequenced sample: CD4+ T cells from blood, cultured in vitro. The genes are TRBV11-3 and TRBJ2-5, with 9 bases fitting TRBD1. This clonotype was sampled from a human donor who had recovered from COVID-19. The CDR3 here is CASSGTGRETQYF. CDR3 nucleotide sequence: TGTGCCAGCAGTGGGACAGGGAGAGAGACCCAGTACTTC.